This paragraph covers one T cell receptor (beta chain) sequence. This clone was detected many times. Which antigen it targets is not known. It has no much larger one-base neighbor in the sample; base qualities were not kept. Inclusive of the bounding cysteine and phenylalanine, the CDR3 is 15 residues long. CDR3 DNA is the only sequence kept; it has 45 bases, read in frame from the first base. The V and J ends are trimmed by 1 base and 3 bases, leaving 14 bases between them. The germline V gene specifies SGHRS as CDR1 and YFSETQ as CDR2. TCR CDR3 regions were amplified from genomic DNA by multiplex PCR using the deep immunoSEQ assay. For each cell subset, the extracted genomic DNA was distributed evenly across all wells of several immunoSEQ 96-well plates, and each plate served as one replicate. Each replicate PCR for sorted subsets received about 0.2 ug genomic DNA, equal to roughly 33,000 T cell genomes. Purified libraries were quantified with a Qubit 3.0 fluorometer, sized on a Bioanalyzer 2100, and re-quantified with the KAPA Library Quantification kit. Every immunoSEQ 96-well plate was sequenced on a dedicated single-read 150-cycle Illumina NextSeq 550 flow cell. Concerning the study's data processing: The immunoSEQ output contained only junctional sequences without quality scores, so filtering could not match that applied to full-length reads. To assign V/J genes and CDR3, sequences were annotated against IMGT germline references using PyIR, a Python wrapper for IgBLAST v1.9. Reads with weak V/J assignments (E-value above 1e-6), missing CDR3, stop codons, out-of-frame junctions, or ambiguous translated residues were removed. A V3J clonotype was defined by an identical inferred V gene, J gene, and CDR3 amino acid sequence. The percentage overlap between two repertoires was calculated by dividing the number of shared unique clonotypes by the size of the smaller repertoire. Repertoire richness was assessed with RTK rarefaction, the Chao1 estimator, and Recon v2.1 estimates of unobserved clonotypes. OLGA was used to compute generation probabilities for all TCRbeta clonotypes that the gDNA method yielded from several donors. TCRdb stores this immuneACCESS table with in-frame sequences only. Part of the clones is absent; in the studies checked, under half of the shortfall reflects unresolved V genes, and no reason is known for the rest. The DNA gave D and trimming, while V, J and clone size come from that table. The table for this sample lists some 1 million clones; 70% to 80% of them were counted only once. Approximately 1.5% of the sample is held by the ten biggest clonotypes.

The data are from a study of shared clonotypes between healthy human individuals (dated by TCRdb to 2018 to 2020). Background on the whole study: The cohort included three men and a couple of women between 18 and 49 years of age. For each donor, three plates each were used for CD4 naive and CD4 memory, two plates were used for CD8 naive, and one plate was used for CD8 memory. Blood TCR repertoires of several healthy adults were deeply sequenced to estimate repertoire size and the extent of clonotype sharing between individuals. To increase sequencing depth and limit assay-specific biases, TCR repertoire library preparation and sequencing were carried out by different laboratories using diverse techniques. Each donor's leukapheresis produced roughly between roughly 0.85 and 9.5 billion PBMCs. Overall results and qualifications from the work: Higher generation probabilities were observed for clonotypes shared by all four sorted-subset donors than for non-shared clonotypes. The genetic and exposure-history diversity represented was limited by the small number of donors. Rarefaction of sorted-subset datasets indicated incomplete sequencing despite the large sequencing depth. Sampling was restricted to blood, and TCR repertoires in tissues likely differ from the TCR repertoires found in blood. Naive subsets generally had larger estimated clonotype richness than memory subsets did. When a handful of donors were compared, the shared fraction of clonotypes was around 5.1% for naive CD4, more than 3% for naive CD8, roughly 2.5% for memory CD4, and roughly 0.43% for memory CD8. Based on pairwise subsampling, the degree of clonotype sharing among donors was expected to be affected by sequencing depth.

Healthy HIV-negative adults with no recently reported acute infections or vaccinations were included as donors. Every donor was a Caucasian adult residing in Nashville, Tennessee, USA. CD4+ T cells were enriched through magnetic negative selection, after which naive cells were positively selected on CD45RA and the remaining negative fraction served as the memory subset. Blood was collected by leukapheresis, and PBMCs were isolated by Ficoll-Histopaque density gradient centrifugation and then cryopreserved in liquid nitrogen vapor phase. Analytical flow cytometry was used to check the purity and quantity of every magnetically sorted T cell population. From each sorted fraction, genomic DNA was isolated and quantified by UV absorbance on a Nanodrop 2000c.

The receptor comes from a young man in good health. Source material: memory CD4+ T cells sorted from blood. The sample's cell subset or site label, in plain terms: CD45RA-negative fraction. This receptor chain uses TRBV5-1 and TRBJ2-7; the D gene cannot be resolved reliably. The DNA sequence is as follows: TGCGCCAGCAGCTTGAGCCTGACTCATGGCTACGAGCAGTACTTC. It specifies CASSLSLTHGYEQYF.